A selection of T cell receptor beta chains follows, all from one sample in a study of cytomegalovirus exposure and HLA in healthy donors. Method: immunoSEQ multiplex PCR; TCRdb's copy keeps in-frame clones and lacks some. The repertoire holds approximately 170,000 clones, with around 83% as singletons. The sample consisted of PBMCs. Receptors originate from a man aged 50-60 years in good health and CMV-seropositive. CDR3s include the opening cysteine and the closing phenylalanine or tryptophan. Fields, in order: V gene, CDR3 protein.

TRBV6-6 | CASRRGAQEGEQYF
TRBV30 | CAWNRGLGDTQYF
TRBV4-3 | CASSQGTGNTFYGYTF
TRBV5-1 | CASSIRQGSEAFF
TRBV6-4 | CASSASPGQGGNEQFF
TRBV2 | CASSGRGRQETQYF
TRBV11-2 | CASSLGRDRNYEQYF
TRBV27 | CASSFLTPLATSSYNEQFF
TRBV9 | CASSVSGVRTEAFF
TRBV10-3 | CAISESGAAPTNYGYTF
TRBV27 | CASSSGTGGMNTEAFF
TRBV7-9 | CAKQGDTGELFF
TRBV7-9 | CASSSLTGNTEAFF
TRBV5-1 | CASRPSGTGGVSYNSPLHF
TRBV7-8 | CASSFNRGVYGYTF
TRBV5-1 | CASSLEGGLGEKLFF
TRBV5-8 | CASSSLTTQSPLHF
TRBV6-6 | CASTPRGGPNYGYTF
TRBV4-1 | CASSQYTGTDHGAYEQYF
TRBV29-1 | CSVDIGGTAGAQYF
TRBV5-4 | CASRYGQGYGYTF
TRBV7-6 | CASSLLAGGRQETQYF
TRBV19 | CASSNRGTDTQYF
TRBV5-6 | CASSLGWGGRNQPQHF
TRBV4-3 | CASSPGENIQYF
TRBV7-7 | CASSQDRRDTQYF
TRBV28 | CAITGTVYGYTF
TRBV6-6 | CASRKQGMNTEAFF
TRBV28 | CASTLSGAITEAFF
TRBV2 | CASSEDRAGNEKLFF
TRBV28 | CASTSGQGIYNEQFF
TRBV28 | CASLGTGRENYGYTF
TRBV5-1 | CASSRDSPNEKLFF
TRBV20-1 | CSARVSSEQFF
TRBV7-9 | CASRNQMDRDNSPLHF
TRBV11-2 | CASSLNAAGGSDTQYF
TRBV28 | CASSPGARNTEAFF
TRBV19 | CASKDRDTEAFF
TRBV6-1 | CASRSNTGANTEAFF
TRBV5-6 | CASKPGQGYEQYF
TRBV5-5 | CASSLVRGLDYEQYF
TRBV6-6 | CASSLLAGLDEQYF
TRBV28 | CASSSRGEGKNEQFF